A single sample gave rise to the 8 T cell receptor beta chains below, sequenced in a study of Ad26.COV2.S vaccination and SARS-CoV-2 variants. Assay: immunoSEQ multiplex PCR; the TCRdb copy retains only in-frame clones and omits some. Among about 400,000 clones listed, under 90% were seen once. The treatment: around 19 received Ad26.COV2.S at low or high dose, single or two shots; roughly five received placebo; per-sample allocation not given. Day 63 after the first vaccine or placebo injection was the time point for sampling. Sequencing used peripheral blood, obtained in a trial of Ad26.COV2.S vaccine versus placebo. These receptors came from a person aged 18 to 59 who received the Ad26.COV2.S COVID-19 vaccine or a placebo.

The V and J genes are TRBV5-1 and TRBJ2-7; 8 nucleotides agree with TRBD1. V trimming: 4 bases; J trimming: 2 bases; junction bases outside the gene matches: 8. The CDR3 has 15 amino acids. Germline V lookup: CDR1 SGHRS, CDR2 YFSETQ. CDR3 sequence: CASSHTPGQAYEQYF. In DNA, the CDR3 is TGCGCCAGCAGCCACACGCCGGGACAGGCCTACGAGCAGTACTTC.

This rearrangement joins TRBV5-1 to TRBJ2-1; D possibly corresponds to TRBD1 (5 bases). The germline CDR1 and CDR2 sequences are SGHRS and YFSETQ. The ends were cut back, 0 bases at V and 8 bases at J, with 9 bases in the middle. CDR3 size: 13 residues. CDR3 loop: CASSLARVDEQFF. DNA for the CDR3: TGCGCCAGCAGCTTGGCCAGGGTGGATGAGCAGTTCTTC.

V gene TRBV19 combines with J gene TRBJ2-1; 10 bases are shared with TRBD2. The V gene's germline CDR1 is LNHDA and CDR2 SQIVND (reference sequence). The CDR3 spans 15 residues. V lost 5 bases, J lost 6 bases, and 7 bases stayed unmatched. The CDR3 coding sequence is TGTGCCAGTAGTGCTCTAGCGGGGGCGGGCAATGAGCAGTTCTTC. As protein: CASSALAGAGNEQFF.

The chain links TRBV7-2 to TRBJ1-5; 12 positions agree with TRBD1. With 2 bases clipped from V and 7 bases from J, the junction kept 9 bases outside the gene matches. This CDR3 has 17 residues. The germline gives CDR1 SGHTA, CDR2 FQGNSA. The CDR3 loop reads CASSLTGQGAVGQPQHF. CDR3 in DNA: TGTGCCAGCAGCTTAACGGGACAGGGGGCTGTCGGGCAGCCCCAGCATTTT.

The chain uses TRBV18 and TRBJ2-3; 7 bases line up with TRBD2. Trimming at V came to 2 bases and at J to 1 base, leaving 3 bases not matched to a gene. The CDR3 is made up of 15 amino acids. Germline V CDR1 and CDR2: KGHSH, LQKENI. The CDR3 DNA reads as TGTGCCAGCTCACCATCCAGCGGGGGCACAGATACGCAGTATTTT. It is translated as CASSPSSGGTDTQYF.

The gene calls are TRBV9 and TRBJ2-7; D is possibly TRBD1 or TRBD2 (5 bases each). V was trimmed by 0 bases and J by 3 bases, leaving 13 bases between them. CDR1 is SGDLS, CDR2 YYNGEE, per germline. The CDR3 length is 15 residues. For the CDR3, the DNA is TGTGCCAGCAGCGTAGGGGACGAGTCCGTCTACGAGCAGTACTTC. Amino acids: CASSVGDESVYEQYF.

V usage is TRBV9 and J usage is TRBJ2-1; a possible D gene is TRBD1 (6 bases). Germline loops: CDR1 SGDLS, CDR2 YYNGEE. With 3 bases removed from V and 1 base from J, the gap between germline ends came to 8 bases. The CDR3 is 14 amino acids. The CDR3 spells CASSGGQSYNEQFF. DNA for the CDR3: TGTGCCAGCAGCGGTGGACAGTCCTACAATGAGCAGTTCTTC. Full variable domain (missing parts from reference TRBV9 and TRBJ2-1): DSGVTQTPKHLITATGQRVTLRCSPRSGDLSVYWYQQSLDQGLQFLIQYYNGEERAKGNILERFSAQQFPDLHSELNLSSLELGDSALYFCASSGGQSYNEQFFGPGTRLTVL.

The chain employs TRBV6-5 and TRBJ1-2, with 8 bases lining up with TRBD1. With V trimmed by 0 bases and J by 6 bases, 6 bases remained unmatched. The CDR3 is made up of 15 amino acids. The germline V gene has CDR1 MNHEY and CDR2 SVGAGI. DNA for the CDR3: TGTGCCAGCAGTTACTCGGGGCAGGGGGCTGATGGCTACACCTTC. Protein: CASSYSGQGADGYTF.